These T cell receptor beta chains were read from a single sample in a study of blood T cell repertoires in COVID-19. Clones were sequenced by immunoSEQ multiplex PCR, and TCRdb holds only the in-frame ones, with some missing. This table has about 45,000 clones, approximately 87% appearing once. The specimen was peripheral blood. These TCRs come from a human donor in a cohort sampled during active COVID-19. Both conserved end residues are part of each CDR3. The order of the fields is CDR3 length, D gene, J gene, clone size, V gene, CDR3 DNA, CDR3 protein. A D gene is named only where the DNA matches it firmly. Rows give clone size only sometimes, using once, few, many, or a class for an expanded clone.

17 NA TRBJ2-5 NA TRBV18 TGTGCCAGCTCACCACCTGCCGACAGGCTGATTTCGGAGACCCAGTACTTC CASSPPADRLISETQYF
16 TRBD2 TRBJ2-3 NA TRBV6-5 TGTGCCAGCAGTTACTCTCCTAGCGGGGGGAAAGATACGCAGTATTTT CASSYSPSGGKDTQYF
14 NA TRBJ1-4 NA TRBV27 TGTGCCAGCAGTGCGTCGGGGGTCGGCGCAAAACTGTTTTTT CASSASGVGAKLFF
14 NA TRBJ1-3 NA TRBV6-5 TGTGCCAGCAGTTTCACGAGCTCTGGAAACACCATATATTTT CASSFTSSGNTIYF
14 TRBD2 TRBJ2-3 once TRBV10-2 TGCGCCAGCAAGGCTAGCGGGGGTCCAGATACGCAGTATTTT CASKASGGPDTQYF
18 TRBD2 TRBJ2-3 NA TRBV28 TGTGCCAGCAGTGACTCCACAGGCTTAGGGACTAGCCTCGATACGCAGTATTTT CASSDSTGLGTSLDTQYF
12 NA TRBJ2-3 NA TRBV29-1 TGCAGCGTTGAAGTTGCAGGAGATACGCAGTATTTT CSVEVAGDTQYF
14 TRBD1 TRBJ2-7 NA TRBV9 TGTGCCAGCAGCCCGGGGACAGGGATGAGAGAGCAGTACTTC CASSPGTGMREQYF
14 TRBD2 TRBJ2-7 NA TRBV9 TGTGCCAGCAACCCTAGCGGGGACTCCTACGAGCAGTACTTC CASNPSGDSYEQYF
14 NA TRBJ1-4 once TRBV18 TGTGCCAGCTCACCGGGGGGACCGGGTGAAAAACTGTTTTTT CASSPGGPGEKLFF
13 NA TRBJ1-5 NA TRBV10-2 TGCGCCAGCAGGGGGACTTTTGTTCAGCCCCAGCATTTT CASRGTFVQPQHF
19 TRBD1 TRBJ2-7 NA TRBV5-1 TGCGCCAGCAGCCCCCGGACAGGGAGAGGGGCCATCTCCTCCTACGAGCAGTACTTC CASSPRTGRGAISSYEQYF
15 NA TRBJ1-1 NA TRBV15 TGTGCCACCAGCAGGGAAGGACTCTTGAACACTGAAGCTTTCTTT CATSREGLLNTEAFF
16 TRBD1 TRBJ2-7 once TRBV4-1 TGCGCCAGCAGCCTTGATCAGGGGACAGGGACCTACGAGCAGTACTTC CASSLDQGTGTYEQYF
15 NA TRBJ2-7 once TRBV6-5 TGTGCCAGCAGTTACAATCCAGCGGACCCCTACGAGCAGTACTTC CASSYNPADPYEQYF
11 NA TRBJ1-1 NA TRBV7-9 TGTGCCACCCAATTCAACACTGAAGCTTTCTTT CATQFNTEAFF
11 NA TRBJ1-4 few TRBV29-1 TGCAGCGTTGCCGTAAATGAAAAACTGTTTTTT CSVAVNEKLFF
11 NA TRBJ1-1 NA TRBV3-1/TRBV3-2 TGTGCCAGCAGCCCCACAACTGAAGCTTTCTTT CASSPTTEAFF
14 NA TRBJ1-6 NA TRBV6-6 TGTGCCAGCAGTTGGGACTCTAATAATTCACCCCTCCACTTT CASSWDSNNSPLHF
16 NA TRBJ2-5 NA TRBV19 TGTGCCAGTAGTACACTTCCCTCTCGGGACTGGGAGACCCAGTACTTC CASSTLPSRDWETQYF
15 NA TRBJ1-2 NA TRBV7-2 TGTGCCAGCAGCTTAGTGCGGTCCGACAACTATGGCTACACCTTC CASSLVRSDNYGYTF
13 NA TRBJ2-2 NA TRBV12-3/TRBV12-4 TGTGCCAGCAGTGCGAGGGACACCGGGGAGCTGTTTTTT CASSARDTGELFF
14 NA TRBJ2-2 NA TRBV24-1 TGTGCCACCAGTGCAGGGGCCTACACCGGGGAGCTGTTTTTT CATSAGAYTGELFF
14 NA TRBJ1-3 NA TRBV6-4 TGTGCCGGCCTTAATTTATCCTCTGGAAACACCATATATTTT CAGLNLSSGNTIYF
11 NA TRBJ2-3 NA TRBV11-3 TGTGCCAGCAGCTTCGGGGATACGCAGTATTTT CASSFGDTQYF
15 NA TRBJ1-1 NA TRBV18 TGTGCCAGCTCACCACCGCAGGGGCTGAACACTGAAGCTTTCTTT CASSPPQGLNTEAFF
15 NA TRBJ2-2 NA TRBV6-5 TGTGCCAGCAGTTACTCTGCCGGGAACACCGGGGAGCTGTTTTTT CASSYSAGNTGELFF
13 NA TRBJ2-1 NA TRBV11-2 TGTGCCAGCAGCTTAGGGCAGTACAATGAGCAGTTCTTC CASSLGQYNEQFF
14 TRBD1 TRBJ1-5 NA TRBV2 TGTGCCAGCAGTGAAGTGGACAGGCAACAGCCCCAGCATTTT CASSEVDRQQPQHF
15 TRBD1 TRBJ2-7 NA TRBV11-3 TGTGCCAGCAGCCTAGGGCCAGGGGGCTTCGACGAGCAGTACTTC CASSLGPGGFDEQYF
17 TRBD1 TRBJ1-4 once TRBV3-1/TRBV3-2 TGTGCCAGCAGCCAAGAAGGGCTAGGACAGGAAAATGAAAAACTGTTTTTT CASSQEGLGQENEKLFF
15 NA TRBJ1-3 NA TRBV7-2 TGTGCCAGCAGCCAAGGGCCGGGGGCTGGAAACACCATATATTTT CASSQGPGAGNTIYF
14 TRBD1 TRBJ2-5 NA TRBV6-6 TGTGCCAGACGGACAGGAAAACATCAAGAGACCCAGTACTTC CARRTGKHQETQYF
17 NA TRBJ2-2 NA TRBV4-1 TGCGCCAGCAGCCAAGAGCTGGGGCAGGGGAGCACCGGGGAGCTGTTTTTT CASSQELGQGSTGELFF
15 TRBD2 TRBJ2-5 NA TRBV28 TGTGCCAGCAGTTTAGGGCGGGGGGGCCAAGAGACCCAGTACTTC CASSLGRGGQETQYF
13 NA TRBJ1-2 NA TRBV7-3 TGTGCCAGCAGCTTAAGCCAGAACTATGGCTACACCTTC CASSLSQNYGYTF
14 NA TRBJ2-7 NA TRBV5-1 TGCGCCAGCAGCTTGGGTTTCAGGTCCGACGAGCAGTACTTC CASSLGFRSDEQYF
15 NA TRBJ1-4 NA TRBV7-9 TGTGCCAGCAGCCAGCAGGGTGTGGGCAATGAAAAACTGTTTTTT CASSQQGVGNEKLFF
12 NA TRBJ1-3 NA TRBV6-2/TRBV6-3 TGTGCCAGCAGTCTTTCTGGAAACACCATATATTTT CASSLSGNTIYF
15 NA TRBJ2-5 NA TRBV10-3 TGTGCCATCAGTGGGGTGGGAGTCAGCCAAGAGACCCAGTACTTC CAISGVGVSQETQYF
16 TRBD1 TRBJ1-6 NA TRBV18 TGTGCCAGCTCATCAGGACAGGCTGCTGCGGATTCACCCCTCCACTTT CASSSGQAAADSPLHF
14 TRBD1 TRBJ2-7 NA TRBV29-1 TGCAGCGTTGCAACGACAGGGATCCTCGTCGAGCAGTACTTC CSVATTGILVEQYF
15 TRBD1 TRBJ1-4 NA TRBV25-1 TGTGCCAGCAGTGAGCAGGGGGCTACTAATGAAAAACTGTTTTTT CASSEQGATNEKLFF
15 TRBD2 TRBJ2-2 NA TRBV24-1 TGTGCCACCTCGTCCGGGGGGGCCTTGACCGGGGAGCTGTTTTTT CATSSGGALTGELFF
16 NA TRBJ2-2 NA TRBV4-1 TGCGCCAGCAGCCAAGACGAAGGTGGAGGGGTCGGGGAGCTGTTTTTT CASSQDEGGGVGELFF
14 NA TRBJ1-1 NA TRBV7-9 TGTGCCAGCAGCGTGACAGCCCAGGACGCTGAAGCTTTCTTT CASSVTAQDAEAFF
13 TRBD1 TRBJ2-3 NA TRBV6-5 TGTGCCAGCTGGACAGGGCCTGGAGATACGCAGTATTTT CASWTGPGDTQYF
21 TRBD2 TRBJ2-5 NA TRBV4-2 TGTGCCAGCAGCCAAGATCCCCTTAGCGGGGGGCCGGCCTCCGGGCAAGAGACCCAGTACTTC CASSQDPLSGGPASGQETQYF